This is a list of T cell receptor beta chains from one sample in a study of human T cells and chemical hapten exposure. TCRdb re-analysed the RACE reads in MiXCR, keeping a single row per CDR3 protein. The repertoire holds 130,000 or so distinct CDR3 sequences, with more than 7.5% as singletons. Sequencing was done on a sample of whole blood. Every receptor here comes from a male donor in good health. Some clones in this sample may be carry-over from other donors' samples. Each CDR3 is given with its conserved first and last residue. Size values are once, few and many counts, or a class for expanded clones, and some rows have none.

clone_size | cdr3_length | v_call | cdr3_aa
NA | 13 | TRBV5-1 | CASSLGGEVPQHF
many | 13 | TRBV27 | CASSPTTNEKLFF
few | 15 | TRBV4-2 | CASSQTSGDNYEQYF
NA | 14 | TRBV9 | CASSVGQSSGELFF
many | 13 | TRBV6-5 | CASSPGQVYGYTF
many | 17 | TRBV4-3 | CASSQDGAGGLSDTQYF
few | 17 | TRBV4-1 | CASSQEGRALANYGYTF
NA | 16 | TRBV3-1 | CASSLQGLAEAYEQYF
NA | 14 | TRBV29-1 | CSVESLRLADTQYF
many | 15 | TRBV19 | CASRMTGGRTGELFF
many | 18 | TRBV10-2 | CASSEPGTSGSSYNEQFF
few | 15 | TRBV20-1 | CSAARGGRLSYEQYF
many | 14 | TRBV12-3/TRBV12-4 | CASRSTGVVTEAFF